These 11 T cell receptor beta chains came from one sample sequenced in a study of T cell responses to AZD1222 COVID-19 vaccine. TCRdb's copy holds only in-frame clones and misses some; the assay was immunoSEQ multiplex PCR. The table has some 110,000 clones, about 91% seen once; the top ten hold approximately 9.6%. Here the sequenced sample was peripheral blood, taken on day 0 of AZD1222 vaccination. The source of these receptors is an adult in good health.

V and J are TRBV7-2 and TRBJ2-1; 10 positions match TRBD1. Unmatched junction bases numbered 14, after V lost 2 bases and J lost 7 bases. This CDR3 contains 18 residues. The germline V gene has CDR1 SGHTA and CDR2 FQGNSA. The DNA for the CDR3 is TGTGCCAGCAGCTTAACGTTCGGGACAGGGGCCTGGGGGAATGAGCAGTTCTTC. Translating it yields CASSLTFGTGAWGNEQFF.

The rearrangement uses TRBV18 and TRBJ1-5, with unresolved D. This CDR3 comprises 13 residues. CDR1 and CDR2 from the germline V gene are KGHSH and LQKENI. The V end was cut by 3 bases, the J end by 5 bases, with 8 bases between. CDR3 nucleotides: TGTGCCAGCTCACCGCAGGAGGATCAGCCCCAGCATTTT. It is translated as CASSPQEDQPQHF.

CDR3 bases: TGTGCCAGCAGCTTATCCAGCGGGGTAGGTGAGCAGTACTTC. It encodes CASSLSSGVGEQYF. The chain links TRBV11-3 to TRBJ2-7; TRBD2 aligns across 7 bases. The CDR3 loop spans 14 amino acids. Trimming removed 2 bases from V and 7 bases from J; junction bases left unmatched: 8. From germline, CDR1 is SGHNT and CDR2 YENEEA.

V usage is TRBV6-5 and J usage is TRBJ1-1, with D perhaps TRBD1 (5 bases). Germline assignment: CDR1 MNHEY and CDR2 SVGAGI. The CDR3 loop spans 16 amino acids. V shed 0 bases and J shed 6 bases, with 17 bases lying between them. The CDR3 DNA is TGTGCCAGCAGTTACTCGGGACTCATAGGGGCGGCTGAAGCTTTCTTT. Translating gives CASSYSGLIGAAEAFF.

This clone was counted a few times. The chain carries TRBV7-8 and TRBJ1-2; 7 bases are a match to TRBD1. J gave up 3 bases and V 4 bases, and 5 bases lay outside the gene matches. Per the germline V gene, CDR1 is SGHVS and CDR2 is FQNEAQ. The CDR3 runs to 14 residues. The CDR3 spells CASSSGTAYYGYTF. As DNA, the CDR3 is TGTGCCAGCAGCTCCGGGACAGCCTACTATGGCTACACCTTC.

The V call is TRBV4-3, the J call TRBJ2-1; D gene ambiguous. CDR1 LGHNA and CDR2 YSLEER come from the germline V gene. The V and J ends lost 3 bases and 7 bases respectively, with 19 bases between them. The CDR3 consists of 16 residues. The chain's CDR3 is CASSQILVSALNEQFF. The CDR3 DNA reads as TGCGCCAGCAGCCAGATATTAGTGAGTGCTTTGAATGAGCAGTTCTTC.

This chain links TRBV5-8 with TRBJ2-2; 8 bases map to TRBD2. Per germline, CDR1 SGHTS and CDR2 YDEGEE. The CDR3 is made up of 18 amino acids. V was pared by 3 bases and J by 2 bases, with 12 bases of the junction left unmatched. CDR3 in amino acids: CASSSPSTSGVNTGELFF. The CDR3 nucleotides read TGTGCCAGCAGCTCACCCTCAACTAGCGGTGTCAACACCGGGGAGCTGTTTTTT. The full variable domain, completed using reference TRBV5-8 and TRBJ2-2, is EAGVTQSPTHLIKTRGQQATLRCSPISGHTSVYWYQQALGLGLQFLLWYDEGEERNRGNFPPRFSGRQFPNYSSELNVNALELEDSALYLCASSSPSTSGVNTGELFFGEGSRLTVL.

The rearrangement uses TRBV7-2 and TRBJ1-1; 10 bases agree with TRBD1. The length of the CDR3 is 16 residues. The ends lost 2 bases at V and 0 bases at J; junction bases unmatched: 3. Germline CDR1 reads SGHTA; CDR2 reads FQGNSA. CDR3 protein: CASSLTGTGVNTEAFF. In DNA, the CDR3 is TGTGCCAGCAGCTTAACCGGGACAGGGGTGAACACTGAAGCTTTCTTT.

In DNA form, the CDR3 reads TGCGCCAGCAGCCTTTGGGACTCGGGAACTGAAGCTTTCTTT. Amino acids: CASSLWDSGTEAFF. The V gene is TRBV4-1, the J gene TRBJ1-1; a weak D match, TRBD1 (5 bases). This CDR3 has 14 amino acids. Trimming cost V 4 bases and J 5 bases, with 14 bases left between them. From germline, CDR1 is MGHRA and CDR2 YSYEKL.

The chain recombines TRBV7-3 with TRBJ2-1; D unclear. The CDR3 sequence is 14 residues long. Trimming took 2 bases from V and 5 from J, leaving 10 bases between them. The germline gives CDR1 SGHTA, CDR2 FQGTGA. The CDR3 protein is CASSLHHSNNEQFF. In nucleotides, the CDR3 is TGTGCCAGCAGCTTACACCATTCGAACAATGAGCAGTTCTTC.

The chain is built from TRBV11-2 and TRBJ2-3; D gene ambiguous. The CDR3 covers 10 residues. Germline V gives CDR1 SGHAT, CDR2 FQNNGV. V was cut by 4 bases and J by 9 bases, with 5 bases left in between. The CDR3, as DNA: TGTGCCAGCAGCTACGGGACGCAGTATTTT. Protein: CASSYGTQYF.